This entry concerns a single T cell receptor beta chain. The data originate from a study of blood T cell repertoires in COVID-19. Recruited during active infection, patients (from Seattle) were subsequently followed longitudinally. Per the germline V gene, CDR1 is MRHNA and CDR2 is SNTAGT. The CDR3 has 14 amino acids. Trimming removed 3 bases at V and 10 bases at J, with 13 bases between. The method was immunoSEQ multiplex PCR; TCRdb's version includes in-frame clones alone and lacks a portion of them. This sample has roughly 260,000 clones, with almost 90% found just once. The chain couples TRBV6-4 to TRBJ1-6; D is unresolved. This TCR derives from a woman aged 30 to 39 with COVID-19, enrolled during active disease. Sequenced input: peripheral blood. The CDR3 sequence: CASSERALESPLHF. In DNA form, the CDR3 reads TGTGCCAGCAGTGAGAGGGCTTTAGAGTCACCCCTCCACTTT.